Included here is one TCR beta chain sequence, with context. Antigen specificity is unknown. This sample is part of a study of CD8 T cells in Susac syndrome. In blood CD8+ and CD4+ T cells, TCR beta underwent sequencing. TEMRA cells were FACS-enriched, with CD8+ and CD4+ T cells isolated negatively. Random hexamers were used to reverse transcribe 0.5 to 1 ug of RNA. The TCR beta CDR3 was amplified by immunoSEQ multiplex PCR across 54 Vbeta, 13 Jbeta. Each CDR3 protein is one row after TCRdb ran MiXCR on the immunoSEQ multiplex PCR reads. The sample lists 250,000 to 300,000 distinct CDR3 sequences, about 89% occurring once. Trimming took off 5 bases at V and 3 bases at J, with 16 bases between the two ends. The CDR3 totals 16 residues. The V gene's germline CDR1 is MNHEY and CDR2 SMNVEV (reference sequence). Notes on the study in general: The study's TCR sequencing and HLA analysis drew on a certain number of individuals. That number was acknowledged as relatively small.

Sequenced sample: CD8+ T cells from PBMCs. This TCR came from a human donor with multiple sclerosis. J is TRBJ2-2 and V is TRBV27, with D tentatively TRBD2 (5 bases). The CDR3 protein is CASSHLGFGDTGELFF. CDR3 DNA: TGTGCCAGCAGTCACCTGGGCTTCGGGGACACCGGGGAGCTGTTTTTT.